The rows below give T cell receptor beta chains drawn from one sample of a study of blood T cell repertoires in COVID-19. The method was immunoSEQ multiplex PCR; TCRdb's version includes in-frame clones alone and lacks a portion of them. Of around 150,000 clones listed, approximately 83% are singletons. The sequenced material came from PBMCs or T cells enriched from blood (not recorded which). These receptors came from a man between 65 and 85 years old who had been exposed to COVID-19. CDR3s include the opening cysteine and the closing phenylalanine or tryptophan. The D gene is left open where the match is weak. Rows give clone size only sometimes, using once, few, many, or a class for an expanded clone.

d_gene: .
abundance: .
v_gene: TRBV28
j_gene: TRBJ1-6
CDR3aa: CASTRQSSYNSPLHF
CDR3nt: TGTGCCAGCACCAGACAAAGCTCCTATAATTCACCCCTCCACTTT

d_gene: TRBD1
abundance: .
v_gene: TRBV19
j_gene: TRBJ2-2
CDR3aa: CASSPSGTGNTGELFF
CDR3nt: TGTGCCAGTAGTCCGTCCGGGACAGGGAACACCGGGGAGCTGTTTTTT

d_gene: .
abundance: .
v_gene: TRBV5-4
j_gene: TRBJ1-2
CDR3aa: CASSSAGSYGYTF
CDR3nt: TGTGCCAGCAGCTCAGCGGGTTCCTATGGCTACACCTTC

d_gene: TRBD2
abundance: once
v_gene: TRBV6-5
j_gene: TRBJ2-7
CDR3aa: CASSYFASGPYEQYF
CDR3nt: TGTGCCAGCAGTTACTTCGCTAGCGGCCCCTACGAGCAGTACTTC

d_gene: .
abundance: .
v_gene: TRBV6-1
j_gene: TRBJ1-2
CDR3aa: CASSEPEGGVDYGYTF
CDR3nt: TGTGCCAGCAGTGAACCCGAGGGGGGGGTGGACTATGGCTACACCTTC

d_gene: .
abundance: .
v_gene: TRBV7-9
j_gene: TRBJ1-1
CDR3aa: CASSSFSLLGGTEAFF
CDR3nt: TGTGCCAGCAGCTCGTTCAGCCTTCTCGGGGGCACTGAAGCTTTCTTT

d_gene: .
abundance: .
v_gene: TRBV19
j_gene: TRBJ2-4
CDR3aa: CASRTSGTGTMNIQYF
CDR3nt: TGTGCCAGTAGGACCTCCGGGACCGGGACAATGAACATTCAGTACTTC

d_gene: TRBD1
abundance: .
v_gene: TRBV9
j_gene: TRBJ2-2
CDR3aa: CASSPRDRGPGGELFF
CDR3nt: TGTGCCAGCAGCCCGCGGGACAGGGGGCCCGGCGGGGAGCTGTTTTTT

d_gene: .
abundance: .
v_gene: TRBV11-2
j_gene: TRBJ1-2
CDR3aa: CASSEELNYGYTF
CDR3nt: TGTGCCAGCAGCGAGGAGTTAAACTATGGCTACACCTTC

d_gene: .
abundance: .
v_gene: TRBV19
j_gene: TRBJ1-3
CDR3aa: CASTPGGNTIYF
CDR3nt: TGTGCCAGTACTCCGGGTGGAAACACCATATATTTT

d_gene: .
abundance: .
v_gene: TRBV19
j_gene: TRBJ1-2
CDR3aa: CASSIAGGNSGYTF
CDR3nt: TGTGCCAGTAGTATCGCGGGAGGGAACTCTGGCTACACCTTC

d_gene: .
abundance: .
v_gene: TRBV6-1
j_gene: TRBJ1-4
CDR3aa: CASSESKAEKLFF
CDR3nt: TGTGCCAGCAGTGAATCTAAAGCTGAAAAACTGTTTTTT

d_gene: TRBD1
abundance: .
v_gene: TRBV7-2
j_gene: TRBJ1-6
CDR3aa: CASSFDGQAYNSPLHF
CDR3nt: TGTGCCAGCAGCTTTGACGGACAGGCCTATAATTCACCCCTCCACTTT

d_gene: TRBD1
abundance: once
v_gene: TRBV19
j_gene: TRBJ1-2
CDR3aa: CASRRQGNKNGYTF
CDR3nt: TGTGCCAGTAGACGACAGGGTAATAAGAATGGCTACACCTTC

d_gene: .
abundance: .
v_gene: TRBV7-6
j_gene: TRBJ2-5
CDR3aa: CASSFSRPPGETQYF
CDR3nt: TGTGCCAGCAGCTTCTCGAGACCTCCGGGGGAGACCCAGTACTTC

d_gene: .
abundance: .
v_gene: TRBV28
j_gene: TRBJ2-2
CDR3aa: CASSLRQISTGELFF
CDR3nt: TGTGCCAGCAGTTTACGACAGATTTCCACCGGGGAGCTGTTTTTT

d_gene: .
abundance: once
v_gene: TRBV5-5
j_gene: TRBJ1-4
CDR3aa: CASSSLTGTNEKLFF
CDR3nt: TGTGCCAGCAGCTCATTGACAGGCACTAATGAAAAACTGTTTTTT

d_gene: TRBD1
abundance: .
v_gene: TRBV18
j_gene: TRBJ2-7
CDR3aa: CASSPTGVYEQYF
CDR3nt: TGTGCCAGCTCACCGACAGGGGTCTACGAGCAGTACTTC

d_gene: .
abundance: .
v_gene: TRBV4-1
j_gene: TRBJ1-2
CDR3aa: CASSQESRTNYGYTF
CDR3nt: TGCGCCAGCAGCCAAGAGAGCAGGACTAACTATGGCTACACCTTC

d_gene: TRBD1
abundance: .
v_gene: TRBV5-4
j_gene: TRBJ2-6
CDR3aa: CASRPLPGQGGSGANVLTF
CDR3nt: TGTGCCAGCCGTCCCTTGCCGGGACAGGGGGGTTCTGGGGCCAACGTCCTGACTTTC

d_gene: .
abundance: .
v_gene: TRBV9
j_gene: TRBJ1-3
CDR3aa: CASSVDTGSSGNTIYF
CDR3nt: TGTGCCAGCAGCGTAGATACAGGTTCCTCTGGAAACACCATATATTTT

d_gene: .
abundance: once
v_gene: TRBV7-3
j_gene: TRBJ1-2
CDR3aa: CASSPQQGNYGYTF
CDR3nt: TGTGCCAGCAGCCCCCAACAGGGTAACTATGGCTACACCTTC

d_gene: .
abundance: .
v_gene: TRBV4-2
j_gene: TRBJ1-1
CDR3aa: CASSPLWEGESTEAFF
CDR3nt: TGTGCCAGCAGCCCTCTATGGGAGGGGGAGAGTACTGAAGCTTTCTTT